This T cell receptor (beta chain) is drawn from a study of OX40 agonist ivuxolimab in advanced cancers. Some clones are missing from TCRdb's copy, which holds only in-frame ones; the method was immunoSEQ multiplex PCR. Among 55,000 to 80,000 clones listed, roughly 82% were seen once. A note on this clone: The antigen remains unidentified.

This CDR3 is 17 amino acids long. After removal of 5 bases from V and 0 bases from J, the junction contained 7 bases not matched to a gene. Germline CDR1 MNHEY, CDR2 SMNVEV (reference sequence). Study-wide results and limits: On average, a greater number of expanded clones characterised CD8+ T cells relative to CD4+.

The sample in question was CD4+ or CD8+ T cells sorted from blood, obtained in a trial of the OX40 agonist ivuxolimab. The chain carries TRBV27 and TRBJ1-1; the match to TRBD1 covers 12 bases. This receptor was taken from an adult with an advanced solid tumor such as melanoma, head and neck, liver or kidney cancer. CDR3 residues: CASSTLGQGAMNTEAFF. The CDR3 region has the DNA TGTGCCAGCAGTACCCTGGGACAGGGGGCCATGAACACTGAAGCTTTCTTT.